The clone carrying this T cell receptor beta chain has a handful of counts. Its antigen is unidentified. Unique molecular identifiers were incorporated during preparation of the TCRbeta library. Using its own MiXCR run on the PCR reads, TCRdb lists one record per CDR3 protein. The sample holds about 580,000 distinct CDR3 sequences, 25% to 30% seen once. The CDR3 spans 14 residues. The germline V gene encodes CDR1 SGHVS and CDR2 FQNEAQ. The trim removed 5 bases at V and 7 bases at J, leaving 7 bases unmatched. This specimen comes from a study of T-cell reconstitution after alpha-beta-depleted transplantation in children. The study's findings and limits: Expanded graft clones, several hundred of them, were reportedly the source of alpha-beta T cells about two months after transplant. High day-60 TCRbeta diversity in some patients came from surviving recipient T cells and thymic progenitors. Newly produced T cells mostly provided counts and TCRbeta diversity after one year, as hyperexpanded clones declined.

The clonotype originates from a boy less than two years old with Wiskott-Aldrich syndrome, due to receive a stem cell transplant. The material sequenced was PBMCs, taken before TCRalphabeta/CD19-depleted stem cell transplant. The chain is built from TRBV7-8 and TRBJ1-2; 10 bases are shared with TRBD1. The CDR3 reads CASSPRQGAFGYTF. CDR3 in DNA: TGTGCCAGCAGCCCTAGACAGGGGGCCTTTGGCTACACCTTC.